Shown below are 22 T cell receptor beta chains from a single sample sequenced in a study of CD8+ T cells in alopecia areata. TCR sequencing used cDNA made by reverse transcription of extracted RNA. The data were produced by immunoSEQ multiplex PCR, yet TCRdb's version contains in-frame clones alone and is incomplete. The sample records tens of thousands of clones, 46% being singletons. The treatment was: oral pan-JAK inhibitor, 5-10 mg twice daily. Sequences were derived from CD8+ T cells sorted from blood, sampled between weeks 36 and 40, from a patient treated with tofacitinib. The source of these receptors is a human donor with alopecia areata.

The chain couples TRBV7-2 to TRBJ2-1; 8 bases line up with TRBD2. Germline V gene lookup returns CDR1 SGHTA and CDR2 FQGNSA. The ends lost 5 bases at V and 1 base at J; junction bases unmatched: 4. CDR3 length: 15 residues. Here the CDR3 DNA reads TGTGCCAGCAGCCCAAGCGGGAGTTCCTACAATGAGCAGTTCTTC. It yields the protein CASSPSGSSYNEQFF.

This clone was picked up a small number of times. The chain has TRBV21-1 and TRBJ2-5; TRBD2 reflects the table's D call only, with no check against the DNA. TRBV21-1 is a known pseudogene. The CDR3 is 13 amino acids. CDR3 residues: CASIPGGTETQYF. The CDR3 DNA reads TGTGCCAGCATCCCCGGGGGTACAGAGACCCAGTACTTC.

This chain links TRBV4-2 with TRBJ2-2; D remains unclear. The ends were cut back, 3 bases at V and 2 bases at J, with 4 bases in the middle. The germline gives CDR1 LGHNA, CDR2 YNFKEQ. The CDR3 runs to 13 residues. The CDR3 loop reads CASSQENTGELFF. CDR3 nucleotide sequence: TGTGCCAGCAGCCAGGAAAACACCGGGGAGCTGTTTTTT.

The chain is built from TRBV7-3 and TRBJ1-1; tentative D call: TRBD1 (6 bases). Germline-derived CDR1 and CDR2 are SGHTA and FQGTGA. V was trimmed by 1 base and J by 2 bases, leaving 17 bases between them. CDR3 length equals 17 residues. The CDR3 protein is CASSLSFLEGVNTEAFF. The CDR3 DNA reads TGTGCCAGCAGCTTAAGTTTCCTCGAGGGGGTAAACACTGAAGCTTTCTTT.

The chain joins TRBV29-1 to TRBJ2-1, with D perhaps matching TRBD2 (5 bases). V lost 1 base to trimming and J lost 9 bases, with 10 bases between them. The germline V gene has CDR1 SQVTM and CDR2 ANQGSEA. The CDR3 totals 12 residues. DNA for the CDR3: TGCAGCGTTGAAGTTGGTCGGGGTGAGCAGTTCTTC. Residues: CSVEVGRGEQFF.

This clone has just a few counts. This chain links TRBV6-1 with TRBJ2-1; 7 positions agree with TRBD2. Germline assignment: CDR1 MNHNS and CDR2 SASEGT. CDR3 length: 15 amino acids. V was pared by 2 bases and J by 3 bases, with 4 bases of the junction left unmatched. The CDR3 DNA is TGTGCCAGCAGTGAATACAGCGGGGACTACAATGAGCAGTTCTTC. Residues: CASSEYSGDYNEQFF.

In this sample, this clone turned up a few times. CDR3 region: CASSASRGETQYF. The CDR3 nucleotides are TGTGCCAGCAGCGCATCTAGGGGGGAGACCCAGTACTTC. The chain links TRBV6-5 to TRBJ2-5; tentatively, D is TRBD1 (6 bases). Germline CDR1 reads MNHEY; CDR2 reads SVGAGI. Trimming pared 6 bases from V and 5 bases from J, leaving 13 bases between. CDR3 size: 13 residues.

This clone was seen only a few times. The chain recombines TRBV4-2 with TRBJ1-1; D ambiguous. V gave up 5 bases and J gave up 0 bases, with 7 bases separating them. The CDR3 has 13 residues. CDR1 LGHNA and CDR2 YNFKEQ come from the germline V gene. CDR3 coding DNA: TGTGCCAGCAGCGAGGCCATGAACACTGAAGCTTTCTTT. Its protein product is CASSEAMNTEAFF.

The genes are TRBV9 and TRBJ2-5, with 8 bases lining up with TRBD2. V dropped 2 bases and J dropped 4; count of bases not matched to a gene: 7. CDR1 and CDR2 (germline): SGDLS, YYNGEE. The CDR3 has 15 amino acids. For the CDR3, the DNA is TGTGCCAGCAGCGTTGGTAGCGGGGCAGGAGAGACCCAGTACTTC. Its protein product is CASSVGSGAGETQYF.

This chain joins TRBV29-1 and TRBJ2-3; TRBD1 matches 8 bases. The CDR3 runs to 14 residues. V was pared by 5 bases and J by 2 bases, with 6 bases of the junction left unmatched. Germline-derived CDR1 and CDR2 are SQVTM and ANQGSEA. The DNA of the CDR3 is TGCAGCGTTCCCGGACAGGGATACACAGATACGCAGTATTTT. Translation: CSVPGQGYTDTQYF.

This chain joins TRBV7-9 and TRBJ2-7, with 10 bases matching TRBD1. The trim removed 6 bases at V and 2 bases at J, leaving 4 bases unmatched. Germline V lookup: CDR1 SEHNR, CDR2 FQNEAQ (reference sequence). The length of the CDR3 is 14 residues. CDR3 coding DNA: TGTGCCAGCAGTTCCGGGACAGGGGCCTACGAGCAGTACTTC. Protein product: CASSSGTGAYEQYF.

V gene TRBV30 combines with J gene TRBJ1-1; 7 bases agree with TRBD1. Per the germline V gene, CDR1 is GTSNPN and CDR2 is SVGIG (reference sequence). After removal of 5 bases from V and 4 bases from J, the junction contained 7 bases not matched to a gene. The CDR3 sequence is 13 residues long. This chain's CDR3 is CAWSDRMGTEAFF. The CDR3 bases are TGTGCCTGGTCGGACAGGATGGGCACTGAAGCTTTCTTT.

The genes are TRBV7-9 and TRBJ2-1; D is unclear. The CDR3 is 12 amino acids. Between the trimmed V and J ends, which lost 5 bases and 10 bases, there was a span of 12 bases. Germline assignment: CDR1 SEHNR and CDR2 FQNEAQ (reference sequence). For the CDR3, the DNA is TGTGCCAGCAGCGGATGGTCCGGGGAGCAGTTCTTC. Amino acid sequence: CASSGWSGEQFF. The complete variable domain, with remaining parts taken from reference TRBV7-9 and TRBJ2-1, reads DTGVSQNPRHKITKRGQNVTFRCDPISEHNRLYWYRQTLGQGPEFLTYFQNEAQLEKSRLLSDRFSAERPKGSFSTLEIQRTEQGDSAMYLCASSGWSGEQFFGPGTRLTVL.

CDR3 bases: TGTGCCAGCAGCCAAGCTAGCGGGAGCGGCGAGCAGTACTTC. This translates into CASSQASGSGEQYF. The chain couples TRBV14 to TRBJ2-7, with 10 positions matching TRBD2. The germline CDR1 and CDR2 sequences are SGHDN and FVKESK. The CDR3 runs to 14 residues. V lost 1 base to trimming and J lost 6 bases; unmatched junction nucleotides: 3. Filled out from reference TRBV14 and TRBJ2-7, the complete variable domain reads EAGVTQFPSHSVIEKGQTVTLRCDPISGHDNLYWYRRVMGKEIKFLLHFVKESKQDESGMPNNRFLAERTGGTYSTLKVQPAELEDSGVYFCASSQASGSGEQYFGPGTRLTVT.

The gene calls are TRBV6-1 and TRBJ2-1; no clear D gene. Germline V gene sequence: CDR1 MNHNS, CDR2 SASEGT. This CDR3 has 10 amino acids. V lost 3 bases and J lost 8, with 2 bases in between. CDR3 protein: CASSDYEQFF. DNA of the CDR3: TGTGCCAGCAGTGATTATGAGCAGTTCTTC.

For the CDR3, the DNA is TGTGCCAGCAGATCCGATACGCAGTATTTT. This sequence encodes CASRSDTQYF. The chain joins TRBV25-1 to TRBJ2-3; the D is unclear. The CDR3 extends over 10 amino acids. The V gene's germline CDR1 is MGHDK and CDR2 SYGVNS. Trimming removed 6 bases from V and 6 bases from J, with 4 bases in between.

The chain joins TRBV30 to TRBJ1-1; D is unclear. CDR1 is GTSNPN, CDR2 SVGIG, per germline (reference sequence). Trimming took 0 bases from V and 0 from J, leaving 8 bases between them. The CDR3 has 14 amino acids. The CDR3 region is CAWSVVALNTEAFF. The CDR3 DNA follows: TGTGCCTGGAGTGTTGTAGCTTTGAACACTGAAGCTTTCTTT.

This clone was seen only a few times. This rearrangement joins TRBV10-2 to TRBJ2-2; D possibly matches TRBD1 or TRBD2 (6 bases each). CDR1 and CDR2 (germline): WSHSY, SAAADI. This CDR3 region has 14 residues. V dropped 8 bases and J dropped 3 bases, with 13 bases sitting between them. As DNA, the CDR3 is TGCGCCAGCGGGGGGACACCCGACACCGGGGAGCTGTTTTTT. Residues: CASGGTPDTGELFF.

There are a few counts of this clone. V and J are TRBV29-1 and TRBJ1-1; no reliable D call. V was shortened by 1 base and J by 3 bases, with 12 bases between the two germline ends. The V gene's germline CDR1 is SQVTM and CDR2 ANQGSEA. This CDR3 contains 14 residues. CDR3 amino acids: CSVEAGAGYTEAFF. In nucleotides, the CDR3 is TGCAGCGTTGAAGCAGGTGCGGGGTACACTGAAGCTTTCTTT.

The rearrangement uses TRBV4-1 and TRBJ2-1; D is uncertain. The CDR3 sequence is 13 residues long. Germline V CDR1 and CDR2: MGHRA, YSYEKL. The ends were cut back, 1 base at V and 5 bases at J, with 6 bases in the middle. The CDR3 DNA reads TGCGCCAGCAGCCAAGTTTTAGACAATGAGCAGTTCTTC. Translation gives CASSQVLDNEQFF.

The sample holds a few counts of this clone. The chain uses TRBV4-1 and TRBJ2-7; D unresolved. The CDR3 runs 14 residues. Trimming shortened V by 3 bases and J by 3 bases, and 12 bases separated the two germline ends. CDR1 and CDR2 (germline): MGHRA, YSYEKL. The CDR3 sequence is CASSHLKGSYEQYF. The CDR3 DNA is TGCGCCAGCAGCCATCTGAAGGGAAGCTACGAGCAGTACTTC.

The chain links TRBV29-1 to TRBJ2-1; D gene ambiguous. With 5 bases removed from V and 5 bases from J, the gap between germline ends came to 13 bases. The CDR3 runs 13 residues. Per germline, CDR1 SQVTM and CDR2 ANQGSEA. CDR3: CSVWASGNNEQFF. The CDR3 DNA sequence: TGCAGCGTTTGGGCTAGTGGAAACAATGAGCAGTTCTTC.